The present entry profiles one TCR beta chain with its context. Seattle's cohort entered during active infection and was followed longitudinally. As handled by the study authors: Researchers report that nucleated cell counts were estimated from reference gene primer amplification. Method: immunoSEQ multiplex PCR; TCRdb's copy keeps in-frame clones and lacks some. D and trimming were read from the DNA, whereas the V and J calls and clone size are those reported in that table. The repertoire holds tens of thousands of clones, with about 83% as singletons. With 3 bases removed from V and 6 bases from J, the gap between germline ends came to 19 bases. The CDR3 totals 15 residues. CDR1 and CDR2 from the germline V gene are SGHKS and YYEKEE (reference sequence). This record belongs to a study of blood T cell repertoires in COVID-19.

The sample was peripheral blood. This chain joins TRBV5-5 and TRBJ2-7; unclear D gene. This clonotype originated in a man between 65 and 85 years old with COVID-19, enrolled during active disease. The CDR3 is CASSSQEHVSREQYF. The CDR3, as DNA: TGTGCCAGCAGCTCCCAAGAACATGTGTCCCGCGAGCAGTACTTC.